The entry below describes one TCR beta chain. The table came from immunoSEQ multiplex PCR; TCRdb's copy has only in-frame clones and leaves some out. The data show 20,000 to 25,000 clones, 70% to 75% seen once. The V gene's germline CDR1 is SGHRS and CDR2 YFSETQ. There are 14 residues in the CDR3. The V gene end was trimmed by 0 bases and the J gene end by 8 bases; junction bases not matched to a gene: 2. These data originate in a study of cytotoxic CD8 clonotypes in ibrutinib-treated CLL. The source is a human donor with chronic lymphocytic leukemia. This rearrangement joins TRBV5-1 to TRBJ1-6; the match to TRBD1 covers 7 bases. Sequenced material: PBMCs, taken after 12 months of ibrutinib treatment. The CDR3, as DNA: TGCGCCAGCAGCTTGGAAGGGGGCCATTCACCCCTCCACTTT. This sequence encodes CASSLEGGHSPLHF. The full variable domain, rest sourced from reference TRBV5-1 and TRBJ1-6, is KAGVTQTPRYLIKTRGQQVTLSCSPISGHRSVSWYQQTPGQGLQFLFEYFSETQRNKGNFPGRFSGRQFSNSRSEMNVSTLELGDSALYLCASSLEGGHSPLHFGNGTRLTVT.